The text below deals with one TCR beta chain. The study assigned cohorts using participant-reported clinical history. The record originates from a study of blood T cell repertoires in COVID-19. The overall study: T cells, B-cell-depleted T cells, or PBMCs provided the cDNA or gDNA that served as material.

Profiling relied on immunoSEQ multiplex PCR, and the TCRdb table lists in-frame clones only, not all of them. The sample has around 150,000 clones; roughly four fifths are singletons. The CDR3 loop spans 14 amino acids. Germline CDR1 reads LNHDA; CDR2 reads SQIVND (reference sequence). V dropped 5 bases and J dropped 3; count of bases not matched to a gene: 3. The clonotype originates from a woman between 45 and 60 years old with acute COVID-19. This chain connects TRBV19 to TRBJ2-7; 11 bases map to TRBD2. Sequencing used PBMCs or T cells enriched from blood (not recorded which). CDR3 nucleotide sequence: TGTGCCAGTAGTCCCGGGACTAGCGGCTACGAGCAGTACTTC. Amino acid sequence: CASSPGTSGYEQYF. Using reference TRBV19 and TRBJ2-7 for the parts outside the CDR3, the full variable domain is DGGITQSPKYLFRKEGQNVTLSCEQNLNHDAMYWYRQDPGQGLRLIYYSQIVNDFQKGDIAEGYSVSREKKESFPLTVTSAQKNPTAFYLCASSPGTSGYEQYFGPGTRLTVT.